This T cell receptor (beta chain) was documented in a study of OX40 agonist ivuxolimab in advanced cancers. Turning to the study itself: Anti-PD-1, anti-PD-L1 or anti-CTLA-4 therapy given earlier was allowed, and approximately 40% had some.

Sequencing used immunoSEQ multiplex PCR; TCRdb keeps in-frame clones, though not all of them. The sample has around 88,000 clones; about 92% are singletons. V lost 5 bases, J lost 6 bases, and 10 bases lay in between. This CDR3 comprises 13 residues. Germline CDR1 PRHDT, CDR2 FYEKMQ (reference sequence). The TCR was taken from an adult with an advanced solid tumor such as melanoma, head and neck, liver or kidney cancer. This chain links TRBV13 with TRBJ2-2; tentative D call: TRBD2 (5 bases). The sequencing used CD4+ or CD8+ T cells sorted from blood, collected in a trial of the OX40 agonist ivuxolimab. CDR3 amino acids: CASSGGPAGELFF. The DNA of the CDR3 is TGTGCCAGCAGCGGAGGCCCCGCCGGGGAGCTGTTTTTT.